The 6 T cell receptor beta chains below were found in one sample sequenced in a study of blood T cell repertoires in COVID-19. Here immunoSEQ multiplex PCR was the method, and the copy in TCRdb shows in-frame clones only, minus some. The table shows over 150,000 clones, with around 81% occurring only once. Sequencing used PBMCs or T cells enriched from blood (not recorded which). The source of these receptors is a middle-aged man who had recovered from COVID-19.

This sequence joins TRBV18 and TRBJ2-1; 11 positions agree with TRBD1. V lost 0 bases and J lost 9; bases outside the gene matches: 22. There are 21 residues in the CDR3. Germline values: CDR1 KGHSH, CDR2 LQKENI. CDR3 sequence reads: CASSPPFPLSRDRGARFEQFF. In nucleotides, the CDR3 is TGTGCCAGCTCACCACCCTTTCCACTTTCCCGGGACAGGGGGGCCCGATTTGAGCAGTTCTTC.

The genes are TRBV18 and TRBJ1-1; 8 bases fit TRBD1. The CDR3 has 14 residues. Trimming cost V 2 bases and J 3 bases; bases outside gene matches: 2. CDR1 and CDR2 from the germline V gene are KGHSH and LQKENI. As DNA, the CDR3 is TGTGCCAGCTCACCAGGACAGGGCTACACTGAAGCTTTCTTT. Translation: CASSPGQGYTEAFF.

This clone was recorded a few times. The chain has TRBV5-1 and TRBJ1-4; TRBD1 matches 9 bases. CDR1 is SGHRS and CDR2 is YFSETQ in the germline V gene. The CDR3 contains 16 residues. V shed 2 bases and J 8 bases; nucleotides not matched to a gene: 10. The CDR3: CASSFRPGQGVEKLFF. For the CDR3, the DNA is TGCGCCAGCAGCTTTAGACCGGGACAGGGCGTCGAAAAACTGTTTTTT.

The chain employs TRBV2 and TRBJ1-1, with no clear D. Trimming cost V 7 bases and J 4 bases, with 13 bases left between them. This CDR3 spans 13 amino acids. Germline CDR1 reads SNHLY; CDR2 reads FYNNEI. CDR3 nucleotides: TGTGCCAGCATCCGGGCAGAGGGCACTGAAGCTTTCTTT. Residues: CASIRAEGTEAFF.

This chain's CDR3 is CASSKFRGTTEAFF. The CDR3 DNA is TGTGCCAGTAGTAAGTTCAGGGGTACCACTGAAGCTTTCTTT. This sequence joins TRBV19 and TRBJ1-1; D possibly corresponds to TRBD1 (6 bases). Germline V gene lookup returns CDR1 LNHDA and CDR2 SQIVND (reference sequence). V dropped 4 bases and J dropped 4 bases, with 13 bases sitting between them. The CDR3 contains 14 residues.

The rearrangement links TRBV29-1 to TRBJ1-5; D is possibly TRBD1 (6 bases). V lost 6 bases and J 2 bases, leaving 11 bases between the germline ends. This CDR3 is 13 amino acids long. Per the germline V gene, CDR1 is SQVTM and CDR2 is ANQGSEA. The CDR3 sequence: CSVSTGRNQPQHF. The CDR3 nucleotides are TGCAGCGTGAGCACAGGGCGCAATCAGCCCCAGCATTTT.